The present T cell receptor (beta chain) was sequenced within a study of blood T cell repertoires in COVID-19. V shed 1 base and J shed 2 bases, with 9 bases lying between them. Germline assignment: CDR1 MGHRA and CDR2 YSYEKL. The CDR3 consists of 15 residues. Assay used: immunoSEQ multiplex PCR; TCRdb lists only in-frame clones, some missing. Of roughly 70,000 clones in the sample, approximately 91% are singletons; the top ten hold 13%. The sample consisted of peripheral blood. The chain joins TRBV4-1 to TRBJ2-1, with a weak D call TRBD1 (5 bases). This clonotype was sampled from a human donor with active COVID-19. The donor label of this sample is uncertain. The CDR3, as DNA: TGCGCCAGCAGCCAAGTAGGGGTCCCCTACAATGAGCAGTTCTTC. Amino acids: CASSQVGVPYNEQFF.